These 21 T cell receptor beta chains were sequenced from one sample in a study of CD8 T cells in Susac syndrome. A quantity of about 0.5 to 1 ug RNA underwent reverse transcription using random hexamers. TCRdb re-called the immunoSEQ multiplex PCR reads with MiXCR, one entry per CDR3 protein. This sample has tens of thousands of distinct CDR3 sequences, with approximately 93% found just once. The sample consisted of CD4+ T cells from PBMCs. These receptors all stem from a human donor with Susac syndrome.

The rearrangement uses TRBV24-1 and TRBJ2-3; D uncertain. Trimming shortened V by 1 base and J by 5 bases, and 15 bases separated the two germline ends. CDR1 is KGHDR, CDR2 SFDVKD, per germline. The CDR3 runs to 16 residues. Here the CDR3 DNA reads TGTGCCACCAGTGATTTCCCTAGAAACGGCAGAGATACGCAGTATTTT. Encoded protein: CATSDFPRNGRDTQYF.

The chain combines TRBV7-6 with TRBJ2-2; 11 bases fit TRBD1. CDR1 and CDR2 from the germline V gene are SGHVS and FNYEAQ. The CDR3 is 15 residues long. J lost 7 bases, V lost 5 bases, and 6 bases had no gene match. The CDR3 sequence is CASSPRTGGVGELFF. CDR3 coding DNA: TGTGCCAGCAGCCCCCGGACAGGGGGCGTCGGGGAGCTGTTTTTT.

The chain employs TRBV18 and TRBJ2-1, with 8 bases that match TRBD1. Losses at the gene ends were 4 bases for V and 1 base for J; bases not matched to a gene: 6. CDR1 is KGHSH and CDR2 is LQKENI in the germline V gene. CDR3 size: 16 residues. CDR3: CASSLPGQASYNEQFF. CDR3 DNA: TGTGCCAGCTCACTCCCGGGACAGGCTTCCTACAATGAGCAGTTCTTC.

This chain links TRBV5-1 with TRBJ2-1, with 8 positions matching TRBD1. V shed 2 bases and J 10 bases; nucleotides not matched to a gene: 11. Germline assignment: CDR1 SGHRS and CDR2 YFSETQ. This CDR3 is built from 15 residues. CDR3 protein: CASSFKPGQAVEQFF. The CDR3 DNA reads TGCGCCAGCAGCTTCAAACCGGGACAGGCTGTAGAGCAGTTCTTC. The full variable domain, its missing parts supplied by reference TRBV5-1 and TRBJ2-1, is KAGVTQTPRYLIKTRGQQVTLSCSPISGHRSVSWYQQTPGQGLQFLFEYFSETQRNKGNFPGRFSGRQFSNSRSEMNVSTLELGDSALYLCASSFKPGQAVEQFFGPGTRLTVL.

V usage is TRBV7-9 and J usage is TRBJ2-1; D remains ambiguous. Germline CDR1 and CDR2: SEHNR and FQNEAQ (reference sequence). The CDR3 spans 15 residues. Trimming left V 1 base short and J 3 bases short, with 10 bases between. The CDR3 DNA is TGTGCCAGCAGCTTAGACCACGGCGGCTACAATGAGCAGTTCTTC. Translated, it gives CASSLDHGGYNEQFF.

The chain recombines TRBV18 with TRBJ1-1; D not certain. The germline V and J ends were trimmed by 5 bases and 1 base, with 14 bases remaining between them. This CDR3 has 15 amino acids. Per the germline V gene, CDR1 is KGHSH and CDR2 is LQKENI. The chain's CDR3 is CASSVTGIQNTEAFF. The CDR3 nucleotides read TGTGCCAGCTCAGTCACCGGGATTCAGAACACTGAAGCTTTCTTT.

This rearrangement joins TRBV20-1 to TRBJ2-3; D not certain. The CDR3 is 14 amino acids. Germline V gives CDR1 DFQATT, CDR2 SNEGSKA (reference sequence). Trimming took off 3 bases at V and 2 bases at J, with 12 bases between the two ends. CDR3 loop: CSARELRYTDTQYF. For the CDR3, the DNA is TGCAGTGCTAGGGAGCTCCGGTACACAGATACGCAGTATTTT.

This clonotype was picked up one time. The genes are TRBV2 and TRBJ2-3; weak D call: TRBD1 (5 bases). V lost 6 bases and J 3 bases, leaving 16 bases between the germline ends. The V gene's germline CDR1 is SNHLY and CDR2 FYNNEI. This CDR3 is 15 amino acids long. The CDR3 region has the DNA TGTGCCAGCAGACAGACAGATGCTAGAACAGATACGCAGTATTTT. It yields the protein CASRQTDARTDTQYF.

The chain recombines TRBV11-3 with TRBJ1-1, with 9 bases matching TRBD1. This CDR3 is 14 amino acids long. Germline V CDR1 and CDR2: SGHNT, YENEEA. The ends lost 8 bases at V and 5 bases at J; junction bases unmatched: 9. The CDR3 bases are TGTGCCAGCCGAAAACAGGGGGCTTGGACTGAAGCTTTCTTT. Protein: CASRKQGAWTEAFF. Together with reference TRBV11-3 and TRBJ1-1, the CDR3 gives the full variable domain: EAGVVQSPRYKIIEKKQPVAFWCNPISGHNTLYWYLQNLGQGPELLIRYENEEAVDDSQLPKDRFSAERLKGVDSTLKIQPAELGDSAVYLCASRKQGAWTEAFFGQGTRLTVV.

This sequence joins TRBV5-1 and TRBJ2-7, with 7 bases identical to TRBD1. The germline V gene has CDR1 SGHRS and CDR2 YFSETQ. The junction had 9 bases not matched to a gene; V was cut back by 0 bases and J by 3 bases. The CDR3 totals 16 residues. CDR3 amino acids: CASSLVPDRIIYEQYF. The CDR3 nucleotides read TGCGCCAGCAGCTTGGTCCCGGACAGGATTATCTACGAGCAGTACTTC.

V usage is TRBV14 and J usage is TRBJ2-5; D is unresolved. V shed 3 bases and J shed 2 bases, with 4 bases lying between them. The CDR3 loop spans 12 amino acids. CDR1 is SGHDN, CDR2 FVKESK, per germline. The CDR3 spells CASSQSQETQYF. The DNA of the CDR3 is TGTGCCAGCAGCCAGAGTCAAGAGACCCAGTACTTC.

The J gene is TRBJ1-1, the V gene TRBV30; D remains unclear. V shed 0 bases and J shed 11 bases, with 10 bases lying between them. CDR3 length equals 11 residues. Germline V CDR1 and CDR2: GTSNPN, SVGIG (reference sequence). The CDR3 here is CAWSVGGLAFF. CDR3 nucleotides: TGTGCCTGGAGTGTTGGAGGGTTGGCTTTCTTT.

The chain uses TRBV5-1 and TRBJ1-5; perhaps TRBD1 as D (5 bases). Germline assignment: CDR1 SGHRS and CDR2 YFSETQ. Trimming shortened V by 1 base and J by 5 bases, and 7 bases separated the two germline ends. CDR3 size: 13 residues. DNA for the CDR3: TGCGCCAGCAGCTTGATGGGGGATCAGCCCCAGCATTTT. This translates into CASSLMGDQPQHF.

The chain recombines TRBV18 with TRBJ2-4; 9 bases fit TRBD1. Per germline, CDR1 KGHSH and CDR2 LQKENI. CDR3 length equals 16 residues. V shed 8 bases, J shed 5 bases, and the junction held 13 bases outside the gene matches. Here the CDR3 DNA reads TGTGCCAGCGCAACCGGGACAGGGAGGGGGCAAAACATTCAGTACTTC. Its protein product is CASATGTGRGQNIQYF.

The J gene is TRBJ1-2, the V gene TRBV28, with D possibly TRBD1 on 5 matching bases. V lost 7 bases, J lost 5 bases, and 20 bases lay in between. Germline lookup yields CDR1 MDHEN and CDR2 SYDVKM. This CDR3 contains 15 residues. The CDR3 spells CASTPIPGQRYGYTF. CDR3 nucleotide sequence: TGTGCCAGCACCCCTATCCCGGGGCAGCGTTATGGCTACACCTTC.

The chain uses TRBV7-9 and TRBJ2-5, with D tentatively TRBD1 (5 bases). Germline lookup yields CDR1 SEHNR and CDR2 FQNEAQ (reference sequence). The CDR3 covers 15 residues. The V end was cut by 6 bases, the J end by 1 base, with 15 bases between. Here the CDR3 DNA reads TGTGCCAGCAGGAGGACGTGGGGCAGCCAAGAGACCCAGTACTTC. This gives the protein CASRRTWGSQETQYF.

The chain couples TRBV3-1 to TRBJ2-3; D unclear. The germline V gene encodes CDR1 LGHDT and CDR2 YNNKEL (reference sequence). V lost 0 bases to trimming and J lost 5 bases, with 3 bases between them. The CDR3 spans 12 residues. CDR3: CASSQEVDTQYF. DNA for the CDR3: TGTGCCAGCAGCCAAGAGGTAGATACGCAGTATTTT.

This clonotype was observed once. The genes are TRBV7-9 and TRBJ1-5; no firm D call. The CDR3 extends over 13 amino acids. Trimming left V 3 bases short and J 9 bases short, with 12 bases between. From germline, CDR1 is SEHNR and CDR2 FQNEAQ (reference sequence). This CDR3 reads CASSFDQARPQHF. The CDR3, as DNA: TGTGCCAGCAGCTTCGACCAGGCGAGGCCCCAGCATTTT.

V is TRBV20-1 and J is TRBJ2-3, with 7 bases fitting TRBD2. CDR1 and CDR2 from the germline V gene are DFQATT and SNEGSKA (reference sequence). V shed 5 bases and J 2 bases; nucleotides not matched to a gene: 16. This CDR3 has 17 amino acids. The CDR3 protein is CSAPRWEGSFPTDTQYF. The DNA for the CDR3 is TGCAGTGCTCCCCGGTGGGAGGGATCCTTTCCCACAGATACGCAGTATTTT.

V is TRBV19 and J is TRBJ2-3; D is uncertain. The V gene's germline CDR1 is LNHDA and CDR2 SQIVND (reference sequence). The CDR3 extends over 12 amino acids. V was shortened by 6 bases and J by 5 bases, with 9 bases between the two germline ends. CDR3 loop: CASRVMGDTQYF. DNA for the CDR3: TGTGCCAGTAGGGTCATGGGAGATACGCAGTATTTT.

The chain uses TRBV6-2 or TRBV6-3 and TRBJ2-7; possible D gene TRBD2, 5 bases. The CDR3 length is 13 residues. CDR1 and CDR2 from the germline V gene are MNHEY and SVGEGT. Trimming stripped 7 bases from V and 2 bases from J, with 12 bases between. CDR3 amino acids: CASMRTSTYEQYF. CDR3 coding DNA: TGTGCCAGCATGCGGACTTCCACCTACGAGCAGTACTTC.